One and the same sample provided the 7 T cell receptor beta chains below, sequenced in a study of shared clonotypes between healthy human individuals. Produced via immunoSEQ multiplex PCR; TCRdb's table is partial and in-frame only. The sample carries 1,400,000 or so clones, approximately 98.5% recorded once. The sequencing sample was made of naive CD4+ T cells sorted from blood. The subset: CD45RA+ positively selected. The receptors here all came from a man in his thirties or forties in good health.

The genes are TRBV7-2 and TRBJ2-5; possible D gene TRBD2, 6 bases. V lost 4 bases and J 8 bases, leaving 23 bases between the germline ends. The CDR3 sequence is 16 residues long. The germline gives CDR1 SGHTA, CDR2 FQGNSA. In nucleotides, the CDR3 is TGTGCCAGCAGCTCCATGCGCTCCGGGACTTTTAGAACCCAGTACTTC. Translated, it gives CASSSMRSGTFRTQYF.

This rearrangement joins TRBV5-4 to TRBJ2-7, with D perhaps matching TRBD2 (5 bases). The CDR3 spans 14 residues. Germline CDR1 and CDR2: SGHNT and YYREEE (reference sequence). The V and J ends lost 2 bases and 0 bases respectively, with 9 bases between them. The CDR3 bases are TGTGCCAGCAGCTTTGGCGGGCCCTCCTACGAGCAGTACTTC. Protein product: CASSFGGPSYEQYF.

The CDR3 spells CASSPRGGGYNEQFF. The CDR3 DNA is TGTGCCAGCAGCCCACGGGGCGGGGGTTACAATGAGCAGTTCTTC. The chain combines TRBV7-2 with TRBJ2-1, with 7 bases that match TRBD2. V trimming: 5 bases; J trimming: 4 bases; junction bases outside the gene matches: 8. This CDR3 has 15 amino acids. Germline CDR1 is SGHTA and CDR2 is FQGNSA.

The V call is TRBV4-3, the J call TRBJ2-1; 10 nucleotides match TRBD2. Germline CDR1 is LGHNA and CDR2 is YSLEER. Trimming took 0 bases from V and 5 from J; bases not matched to a gene: 7. The CDR3 has 17 amino acids. CDR3 sequence: CASSQDLSGRANNEQFF. In nucleotides, the CDR3 is TGCGCCAGCAGCCAAGACCTAAGCGGGAGGGCTAACAATGAGCAGTTCTTC.

The rearrangement uses TRBV5-4 and TRBJ1-2, with 7 bases fitting TRBD1. There are 16 residues in the CDR3. The V segment lost 4 bases and the J segment 8 bases; nucleotides outside the gene matches: 17. Looked up from germline, CDR1 is SGHNT and CDR2 is YYREEE (reference sequence). CDR3 in DNA: TGTGCCAGCAGCGGGCACAGTCGACAGGGCCAGAGGGGCTACACCTTC. This gives the protein CASSGHSRQGQRGYTF.

In the case of this clone: Different DNA sequences within this sample yield the same CDR3. The rearrangement uses TRBV28 and TRBJ2-1; D is perhaps TRBD2 (5 bases). Germline V gene data show CDR1 as MDHEN and CDR2 as SYDVKM. V lost 9 bases and J lost 6, with 6 bases in between. The CDR3 runs 10 residues. The CDR3 sequence is CASSVNEQFF. For the CDR3, the DNA is TGTGCCAGTAGCGTCAATGAGCAGTTCTTC.

The V call is TRBV28, the J call TRBJ2-1, with 10 bases lining up with TRBD2. Germline-derived CDR1 and CDR2 are MDHEN and SYDVKM. The CDR3 length is 17 residues. Trimming removed 4 bases from V and 7 bases from J; junction bases left unmatched: 13. CDR3 in amino acids: CASSSPRLAGVSNEQFF. Here the CDR3 DNA reads TGTGCCAGCAGTTCGCCCCGTCTAGCGGGAGTATCGAATGAGCAGTTCTTC.